Listed here are 21 T cell receptor beta chains from one sample, sequenced in a study of T cell changes during pregnancy in multiple sclerosis. Profiled with immunoSEQ multiplex PCR; TCRdb holds only in-frame clones, not every one. The repertoire holds approximately 50,000 clones, with around 90% as singletons. This material consisted of CD8+ T cells from peripheral blood mononuclear cells, taken after pregnancy. All receptors derive from a female donor with multiple sclerosis, enrolled in a pregnancy study.

V gene TRBV19 combines with J gene TRBJ1-5, with D possibly being TRBD1 (6 bases). The length of the CDR3 is 14 residues. V lost 6 bases and J 5 bases, leaving 14 bases between the germline ends. CDR1 is LNHDA, CDR2 SQIVND, per germline (reference sequence). The CDR3 nucleotides read TGTGCCAGTAGCCTGGGAGAGGGGGATCAGCCCCAGCATTTT. As protein: CASSLGEGDQPQHF.

The chain combines TRBV23-1 with TRBJ2-7, with TRBD2 identical over 10 bases. TRBV23-1 belongs to the ORF category, with a function that is uncertain. After removal of 2 bases from V and 2 bases from J, the junction contained 9 bases not matched to a gene. The CDR3 is 17 amino acids. CDR3 protein: CASSQRDERGGPYEQYF. CDR3 in DNA: TGCGCCAGCAGTCAAAGGGACGAGCGGGGGGGACCCTACGAGCAGTACTTC.

The CDR3 here is CASSSGPRAGNTIYF. CDR3 coding DNA: TGTGCCAGCAGTTCCGGACCCAGGGCTGGAAACACCATATATTTT. This chain connects TRBV27 to TRBJ1-3, with D maybe TRBD1 (5 bases). The CDR3 contains 15 residues. V was cut by 4 bases and J by 2 bases, with 12 bases left in between. CDR1 and CDR2 from the germline V gene are MNHEY and SMNVEV (reference sequence).

The gene calls are TRBV11-2 and TRBJ1-1; D gene unclear. V shed 5 bases and J shed 4 bases, with 5 bases lying between them. The CDR3 extends over 11 amino acids. Germline CDR1 SGHAT, CDR2 FQNNGV. The CDR3 DNA sequence: TGTGCCAGCAGCCCCGGCACTGAAGCTTTCTTT. Its translation: CASSPGTEAFF.

The CDR3 DNA follows: TGCGCCAGCAGCTTGGTGTCAGGGCGAATCGGGGAGCTGTTTTTT. It is translated as CASSLVSGRIGELFF. This sequence joins TRBV5-1 and TRBJ2-2, with a tentative D call TRBD1 (5 bases). The CDR3 runs to 15 residues. The V end lost 0 bases, the J end lost 7 bases, and 13 bases lay between the germline ends. Germline CDR1 is SGHRS and CDR2 is YFSETQ.

The genes are TRBV9 and TRBJ1-2; perhaps TRBD1 as D (5 bases). Germline loops: CDR1 SGDLS, CDR2 YYNGEE. Trimming removed 0 bases at V and 0 bases at J, with 9 bases between. The CDR3 runs to 15 residues. The CDR3 loop reads CASSVGRGANYGYTF. CDR3 sequence (DNA): TGTGCCAGCAGCGTAGGTCGGGGGGCTAACTATGGCTACACCTTC.

The rearrangement joins TRBV5-5 to TRBJ2-7, with D maybe TRBD1 (5 bases). Trimming removed 4 bases at V and 6 bases at J, with 14 bases between. CDR3 length: 13 residues. The germline CDR1 and CDR2 sequences are SGHKS and YYEKEE (reference sequence). The CDR3 reads CASSQLRVGEQYF. In DNA form, the CDR3 reads TGTGCCAGCAGCCAGCTCAGGGTTGGCGAGCAGTACTTC.

This rearrangement joins TRBV19 to TRBJ1-2, with D tentatively TRBD1 (6 bases). This CDR3 has 15 amino acids. Trimming stripped 0 bases from V and 4 bases from J, with 12 bases between. Germline V lookup: CDR1 LNHDA, CDR2 SQIVND (reference sequence). In DNA form, the CDR3 reads TGTGCCAGTAGTATAGATCTCGGGACACCCTATGGCTACACCTTC. Translated: CASSIDLGTPYGYTF.

The J gene is TRBJ2-1, the V gene TRBV14, with a possible D match to TRBD2 (5 bases). CDR1 SGHDN and CDR2 FVKESK come from the germline V gene. V was pared by 4 bases and J by 6 bases, with 13 bases between. The CDR3 sequence is 14 residues long. The chain's CDR3 is CASSLGEWGNEQFF. Here the CDR3 DNA reads TGTGCCAGCAGCCTTGGGGAGTGGGGCAATGAGCAGTTCTTC.

The chain has TRBV7-2 and TRBJ2-2; D possibly corresponds to TRBD1 (6 bases). This CDR3 has 14 residues. The germline V and J ends were trimmed by 4 bases and 1 base, with 7 bases remaining between them. Germline values: CDR1 SGHTA, CDR2 FQGNSA. The CDR3 reads CASSSTGNTGELFF. In nucleotides, the CDR3 is TGTGCCAGCAGCTCGACAGGGAACACCGGGGAGCTGTTTTTT.

The gene calls are TRBV6-6 and TRBJ2-1; perhaps TRBD1 as D (6 bases). This CDR3 region has 13 residues. Germline CDR1 is MNHNY and CDR2 is SVGAGI (reference sequence). The V end was cut by 3 bases, the J end by 7 bases, with 10 bases between. The CDR3 DNA follows: TGTGCCAGCAGTTATGGGGGCTTTAATGAGCAGTTCTTC. The encoded protein is CASSYGGFNEQFF.

This clone has a handful of counts. The rearrangement links TRBV10-3 to TRBJ2-7; 8 bases fit TRBD1. The V segment lost 3 bases and the J segment 5 bases; nucleotides outside the gene matches: 12. Germline-derived CDR1 and CDR2 are ENHRY and SYGVKD. This CDR3 has 16 residues. The CDR3 region has the DNA TGTGCCATCAGTGAACGGTCTCAACAGGGGGGAAACGAGCAGTACTTC. It encodes CAISERSQQGGNEQYF.

V usage is TRBV28 and J usage is TRBJ1-5; tentative D call: TRBD1 (5 bases). V gave up 5 bases and J gave up 6 bases, with 11 bases separating them. This CDR3 is built from 13 residues. Germline CDR1 MDHEN, CDR2 SYDVKM. The CDR3 protein is CASSPFGAQPQHF. The CDR3 DNA reads TGTGCCAGCAGTCCCTTTGGGGCTCAGCCCCAGCATTTT.

The chain has TRBV11-3 and TRBJ2-1; 7 bases match TRBD2. The CDR3 sequence is 13 residues long. Germline CDR1 and CDR2: SGHNT and YENEEA. The J segment lost 8 bases and the V segment lost 3 bases, leaving 4 bases of the junction unmatched. The CDR3: CASSFPGRDEQFF. CDR3 nucleotides: TGTGCCAGCAGCTTTCCAGGGAGGGATGAGCAGTTCTTC.

V and J are TRBV27 and TRBJ2-7; D might be TRBD1 (6 bases). Germline V gene data show CDR1 as MNHEY and CDR2 as SMNVEV (reference sequence). V dropped 8 bases and J dropped 6 bases, with 11 bases sitting between them. CDR3 size: 11 residues. The CDR3, as DNA: TGTGCCAGCTCCAGGGGTTCCGAGCAGTACTTC. As protein: CASSRGSEQYF.

The CDR3 region is CASSEAPDSLGEQYF. The CDR3 DNA is TGTGCCAGCAGTGAAGCCCCGGACAGCCTTGGGGAGCAGTACTTC. The rearrangement links TRBV6-1 to TRBJ2-7; TRBD1 might be the D (6 bases). This CDR3 contains 15 residues. V dropped 0 bases and J dropped 7 bases, with 16 bases sitting between them. Germline CDR1 reads MNHNS; CDR2 reads SASEGT.

The V call is TRBV13, the J call TRBJ2-1, with 12 nucleotides matching TRBD2. V gave up 3 bases and J gave up 0 bases; unmatched junction bases: 3. Germline-derived CDR1 and CDR2 are PRHDT and FYEKMQ (reference sequence). This CDR3 region has 17 residues. CDR3 amino acids: CASSFSSGGVSYNEQFF. The CDR3 DNA sequence: TGTGCCAGCAGCTTTTCTAGCGGGGGGGTCTCCTACAATGAGCAGTTCTTC.

The J gene is TRBJ1-4, the V gene TRBV10-3; weak D call: TRBD1 (6 bases). The V gene lost 10 bases and the J gene lost 6 bases, with 30 bases spanning the gap. The germline V gene has CDR1 ENHRY and CDR2 SYGVKD. The CDR3 is made up of 18 amino acids. DNA of the CDR3: TGTGCCACCCGGGGGGGCTACGACGGTGTCTCAGGATATGAAAAACTGTTTTTT. Translated: CATRGGYDGVSGYEKLFF.

The V gene is TRBV7-9, the J gene TRBJ1-4, with D unclear. The CDR3 has 17 amino acids. V lost 2 bases to trimming and J lost 2 bases, with 15 bases between them. The V gene's germline CDR1 is SEHNR and CDR2 FQNEAQ (reference sequence). CDR3 in DNA: TGTGCCAGCAGCTTATTGGGCTTGGGCCCCACTAATGAAAAACTGTTTTTT. It specifies CASSLLGLGPTNEKLFF.

The V and J genes are TRBV2 and TRBJ1-3; D may be TRBD1 (5 bases). This CDR3 contains 13 residues. V was clipped by 10 bases and J by 4 bases, with 14 bases between them. Germline V gives CDR1 SNHLY, CDR2 FYNNEI. Here the CDR3 reads CATPGVVGNTIYF. The CDR3 DNA is TGTGCCACCCCGGGGGTAGTCGGAAACACCATATATTTT.

The chain combines TRBV9 with TRBJ2-5; 10 nucleotides align to TRBD1. Looked up from germline, CDR1 is SGDLS and CDR2 is YYNGEE. V lost 4 bases and J lost 3; bases outside the gene matches: 3. The CDR3 is 14 residues long. CDR3 amino acids: CASSLTGGEETQYF. CDR3 in DNA: TGTGCCAGCAGCCTGACAGGGGGCGAAGAGACCCAGTACTTC.